Sequencing of this T cell receptor beta chain was carried out in a study of cytomegalovirus exposure and HLA in healthy donors. General study results and limits: Sequencing artifact likely explains a cluster of highly shared sequence variants.

In the case of this clone: Its antigen remains unknown.

PCR amplification relied on 60 Vbeta primers (plus 13 Jbeta primers). The table came from immunoSEQ multiplex PCR; TCRdb's copy has only in-frame clones and leaves some out. In the table there are about 160,000 clones, 85% of which are singletons. The ends lost 3 bases at V and 5 bases at J; junction bases unmatched: 6. Per germline, CDR1 LNHDA and CDR2 SQIVND (reference sequence). The CDR3 is made up of 14 amino acids. This clonotype originated in a boy aged 2 to 10 in good health and CMV-seronegative. The specimen was PBMCs. The chain combines TRBV19 with TRBJ2-7; 8 bases align to TRBD1. CDR3 loop: CASSIGTGNHEQYF. CDR3 DNA sequence: TGTGCCAGTAGTATTGGGACAGGTAACCACGAGCAGTACTTC. Looking up the rest from reference TRBV19 and TRBJ2-7 gives the full variable domain: DGGITQSPKYLFRKEGQNVTLSCEQNLNHDAMYWYRQDPGQGLRLIYYSQIVNDFQKGDIAEGYSVSREKKESFPLTVTSAQKNPTAFYLCASSIGTGNHEQYFGPGTRLTVT.